Listed below are T cell receptor beta chains from one sample, sequenced in a study of CD8+ T cells in alopecia areata. Using immunoSEQ multiplex PCR, the repertoire was profiled, and TCRdb retains in-frame clones only, with some absent. The sample has 70,000 or so clones, 29% seen once. Source: CD8+ T cells sorted from blood, taken at week 4, from a patient treated with tofacitinib. The receptors come from a human donor with alopecia areata. The CDR3 runs from the conserved cysteine through the conserved F or W. The D gene is left open where the match is weak. Clone size is shown for a subset of rows, as once, few, many or a class of expanded clone.

D	V	size	J	CDR3	DNA
.	TRBV28	once	TRBJ2-2	CASNSRRAGELFF	TGTGCCAGCAACTCTAGGAGAGCCGGGGAGCTGTTTTTT
.	TRBV25-1	few	TRBJ2-5	CASSEAQGKETQYF	TGTGCCAGCAGTGAAGCGCAGGGGAAGGAGACCCAGTACTTC
.	TRBV7-6	.	TRBJ2-7	CASSLSNPDEQYF	TGTGCCAGCAGCTTATCAAACCCGGACGAGCAGTACTTC
.	TRBV9	few	TRBJ1-2	CASTQYPQDGYTF	TGTGCCAGCACCCAATATCCCCAGGATGGCTACACCTTC
TRBD2	TRBV7-2	.	TRBJ2-7	CASSPRTSGSYEQYF	TGTGCCAGCAGCCCACGGACTAGCGGGAGCTACGAGCAGTACTTC
.	TRBV5-1	few	TRBJ2-7	CASSPYPSSEDEQYF	TGCGCCAGCAGCCCCTATCCCTCGTCAGAAGACGAGCAGTACTTC
.	TRBV7-9	.	TRBJ1-5	CASSLGNQPQHF	TGTGCCAGCAGCTTAGGCAATCAGCCCCAGCATTTT
TRBD1	TRBV30	medium-sized	TRBJ1-2	CAWILRGQEGYGYTF	TGTGCCTGGATCCTGCGGGGACAGGAGGGCTATGGCTACACCTTC
TRBD2	TRBV29-1	few	TRBJ2-3	CSVPGGTSGRVTDTQYF	TGCAGCGTCCCCGGGGGTACTAGCGGGAGGGTCACAGATACGCAGTATTTT
TRBD2	TRBV7-9	.	TRBJ2-7	CASSLDREVGLYEQYF	TGTGCCAGCAGCTTAGATCGGGAGGTGGGACTATACGAGCAGTACTTC
.	TRBV10-3	.	TRBJ1-5	CAISEAGAPEPQHF	TGTGCCATCAGTGAGGCGGGCGCGCCGGAGCCCCAGCATTTT
.	TRBV5-1	few	TRBJ2-5	CASSITGTQETQYF	TGCGCCAGCAGCATAACCGGGACTCAAGAGACCCAGTACTTC
.	TRBV11-2	.	TRBJ2-3	CASSLAPPMDTQYF	TGTGCCAGCAGCTTAGCCCCACCGATGGATACGCAGTATTTT
.	TRBV29-1	.	TRBJ1-2	CSVEGPWGYGYTF	TGCAGCGTTGAAGGGCCATGGGGCTATGGCTACACCTTC
.	TRBV30	.	TRBJ2-1	CAWSVWGLYNEQFF	TGTGCCTGGAGTGTTTGGGGGCTGTACAATGAGCAGTTCTTC
.	TRBV9	.	TRBJ1-1	CASSVAERNTEAFF	TGTGCCAGCAGCGTAGCAGAGAGGAACACTGAAGCTTTCTTT
TRBD1	TRBV29-1	.	TRBJ1-1	CSVLRGKAFF	TGCAGCGTCCTCAGGGGGAAAGCTTTCTTT
.	TRBV29-1	.	TRBJ1-1	CSVDSGGTEAFF	TGCAGCGTTGATTCAGGTGGTACTGAAGCTTTCTTT
TRBD1	TRBV9	.	TRBJ1-2	CASSAPGQTNYGYTF	TGTGCCAGCAGCGCCCCGGGACAGACTAACTATGGCTACACCTTC
.	TRBV11-2	few	TRBJ2-4	CASSSLSGGAKNIQYF	TGTGCCAGCAGCTCCCTAAGCGGAGGAGCCAAAAACATTCAGTACTTC
TRBD2	TRBV9	.	TRBJ2-1	CASSDSGRSYNEQFF	TGTGCCAGCAGCGACAGCGGGAGGTCCTACAATGAGCAGTTCTTC
.	TRBV5-4	.	TRBJ1-1	CASSLAVKAEAFF	TGTGCCAGCAGCTTGGCCGTCAAAGCGGAAGCTTTCTTT
.	TRBV7-9	few	TRBJ2-2	CASTSGPNTGELFF	TGTGCCAGCACGAGCGGGCCGAACACCGGGGAGCTGTTTTTT
.	TRBV7-9	.	TRBJ2-6	CASSSGANVLTF	TGTGCCAGCAGCTCTGGGGCCAACGTCCTGACTTTC
TRBD1	TRBV6-1	.	TRBJ1-2	CASSDGDRAYYGYTF	TGTGCCAGCAGTGACGGGGACAGGGCATACTATGGCTACACCTTC
.	TRBV29-1	.	TRBJ1-1	CSVEGALNTEAFF	TGCAGCGTTGAGGGGGCATTGAACACTGAAGCTTTCTTT
.	TRBV29-1	few	TRBJ1-3	CSVIGGNTIYF	TGCAGCGTCATAGGGGGAAACACCATATATTTT
TRBD1	TRBV29-1	.	TRBJ2-7	CSASDRASYEQYF	TGCAGCGCCTCGGACAGGGCATCCTACGAGCAGTACTTC
.	TRBV2	few	TRBJ1-5	CASSDSGALQPQHF	TGTGCCAGCAGTGACTCAGGTGCCCTACAGCCCCAGCATTTT
.	TRBV11-2	few	TRBJ2-1	CASSLTSSEQFF	TGTGCCAGCAGCTTAACTTCTAGCGAGCAGTTCTTC
.	TRBV4-1	few	TRBJ2-4	CASSPLGAGLPIQYF	TGCGCCAGCAGCCCTCTCGGGGCAGGACTTCCTATTCAGTACTTC
.	TRBV29-1	few	TRBJ2-2	CSVAKGSGTGELFF	TGCAGCGTTGCCAAGGGAAGCGGCACCGGGGAGCTGTTTTTT
.	TRBV5-6	.	TRBJ2-5	CASSWVRGEETQYF	TGTGCCAGCAGCTGGGTAAGGGGAGAAGAGACCCAGTACTTC
TRBD2	TRBV29-1	.	TRBJ2-2	CSVAIGGGENTGELFF	TGCAGCGTCGCAATTGGGGGAGGGGAGAACACCGGGGAGCTGTTTTTT
.	TRBV9	.	TRBJ2-3	CASSVQLGEVTDTQYF	TGTGCCAGCAGCGTTCAACTCGGGGAGGTCACAGATACGCAGTATTTT
.	TRBV9	few	TRBJ2-1	CASSVAQGRYNEQFF	TGTGCCAGCAGCGTAGCCCAGGGGAGGTACAATGAGCAGTTCTTC
.	TRBV6-1	.	TRBJ2-3	CASSDEFSGAPDTQYF	TGTGCCAGCAGTGACGAATTCTCTGGGGCCCCAGATACGCAGTATTTT
TRBD1	TRBV7-2	few	TRBJ2-7	CASSLTQGTAYEQYF	TGTGCCAGCAGCTTGACACAGGGGACCGCCTACGAGCAGTACTTC
TRBD2	TRBV29-1	.	TRBJ2-1	CSVEGLAGSNEQFF	TGCAGCGTTGAAGGGCTAGCGGGCTCCAATGAGCAGTTCTTC
.	TRBV27	few	TRBJ1-5	CASSFIGGDPSTQPQHF	TGTGCCAGCAGTTTCATCGGGGGTGATCCCTCAACTCAGCCCCAGCATTTT
TRBD2	TRBV29-1	.	TRBJ2-2	CSVEALADTGELFF	TGCAGCGTTGAGGCACTAGCGGACACCGGGGAGCTGTTTTTT
TRBD2	TRBV29-1	once	TRBJ2-5	CSAILAGGGTQYF	TGCAGCGCAATACTAGCGGGAGGGGGGACCCAGTACTTC
.	TRBV5-6	.	TRBJ1-1	CASSSPRKMNTEAFF	TGTGCCAGCAGCTCACCCCGCAAAATGAACACTGAAGCTTTCTTT